This T cell receptor beta chain was identified in a study of CD8 T cells in Susac syndrome. Study in general: Active disease was present in more than 5 of the sequenced Susac syndrome patients, whereas roughly 8 of them were in remission.

After extraction with the RNeasy kit, about 0.5 to 1 ug of the RNA was reverse transcribed using random hexamers. Amplification of TCR beta CDR3 spanned 54 Vbeta and 13 Jbeta via immunoSEQ multiplex PCR. TCRdb redid the calling of the immunoSEQ multiplex PCR reads with MiXCR, one entry per CDR3 protein. The sample has under 200,000 distinct CDR3 sequences, around nine tenths seen once; the top ten hold roughly 0.087%. Comment on this clonotype: Its specificity is not known.

The study's findings and limits: In Susac syndrome, CD4+ T cell repertoires lacked any clonal expansion.

The germline V and J ends were trimmed by 1 base and 13 bases, with 11 bases remaining between them. The CDR3 is 12 amino acids. Germline lookup yields CDR1 LNHNV and CDR2 YYDKDF (reference sequence). The rearrangement links TRBV15 to TRBJ2-1; D is unclear. This clonotype was obtained from a human donor with Susac syndrome. The sequencing sample was made of CD4+ T cells from PBMCs. Written as DNA, the CDR3 is TGTGCCACCAGCAGAGCTTTGGAGTTCCAGTTCTTC. Its protein is CATSRALEFQFF.